The 22 T cell receptor beta chains in this list originate from one sample, sequenced in a study of regulatory T cells in long-lasting Graves disease. Time point indicated: newly diagnosed GD, antithyroid drugs for less than 3 months. PBMC RNA was the source of the TCR library. Combining iRepertoire HTBI primers with Arm-PCR of CDR3 regions, the authors built TCR beta libraries. TCRdb re-analysed the multiplex PCR reads in MiXCR, keeping a single row per CDR3 protein. The top ten hold around 20% of the sample, which has some 230,000 distinct CDR3 sequences, approximately 20% seen once. Source: peripheral blood mononuclear cells (PBMCs), taken at new diagnosis, from a patient treated with antithyroid drugs. The receptors originated from a female donor with Graves disease.

This clonotype has a count of ten or more. V and J are TRBV6-1 and TRBJ1-1; TRBD1 aligns across 8 bases. V was clipped by 5 bases and J by 3 bases; unmatched bases: 5. This CDR3 is 14 amino acids long. CDR1 and CDR2 from the germline V gene are MNHNS and SASEGT. CDR3 sequence reads: CASSPDRGDTEAFF. The CDR3 DNA reads TGTGCCAGCAGTCCCGACAGGGGCGACACTGAAGCTTTCTTT.

This clonotype was found many times. The V gene is TRBV19, the J gene TRBJ2-5; TRBD1 aligns across 12 bases. V lost 4 bases, J lost 4 bases, and 7 bases stayed unmatched. Per the germline V gene, CDR1 is LNHDA and CDR2 is SQIVND (reference sequence). The CDR3 runs to 16 residues. The CDR3 sequence is CASSTPGQGARETQYF. CDR3 DNA sequence: TGTGCCAGTAGTACCCCGGGACAGGGGGCTCGAGAGACCCAGTACTTC.

The table lists this clonotype with a few counts. The chain has TRBV4-3 and TRBJ2-7; 11 bases are a match to TRBD1. The V gene end was trimmed by 0 bases and the J gene end by 5 bases; junction bases not matched to a gene: 18. CDR3 size: 20 residues. CDR1 is LGHNA, CDR2 YSLEER, per germline. CDR3 sequence: CASSQDVGQGAPRVRHEQYF. The DNA of the CDR3 is TGCGCCAGCAGCCAAGATGTAGGACAGGGGGCCCCCCGAGTGCGCCACGAGCAGTACTTC.

This clonotype was counted between two and nine times. The chain combines TRBV6-1 with TRBJ2-1; 15 bases are shared with TRBD2. V lost 6 bases and J lost 8; bases outside the gene matches: 5. The CDR3 runs 15 residues. Germline loops: CDR1 MNHNS, CDR2 SASEGT. The CDR3 DNA reads TGTGCCAGCAGGGGGGGACTAGCGGGAGGTGATGAGCAGTTCTTC. Residues: CASRGGLAGGDEQFF.

The chain employs TRBV18 and TRBJ1-5; D remains ambiguous. CDR1 KGHSH and CDR2 LQKENI come from the germline V gene. V lost 3 bases and J 0 bases, leaving 3 bases between the germline ends. The CDR3 runs 13 residues. Written as DNA, the CDR3 is TGTGCCAGCTCACCGCATAGCAATCAGCCCCAGCATTTT. This codes for CASSPHSNQPQHF.

This clonotype has a count of ten or more. The chain recombines TRBV7-9 with TRBJ2-3, with D maybe TRBD2 (5 bases). This CDR3 is built from 14 residues. V was trimmed by 5 bases and J by 3 bases, leaving 12 bases between them. Germline V gene lookup returns CDR1 SEHNR and CDR2 FQNEAQ (reference sequence). CDR3 bases: TGTGCCAGCAGCGCTACCGGGGTTACAGATACGCAGTATTTT. Protein sequence: CASSATGVTDTQYF.

This clonotype has ten or more counts. This chain joins TRBV11-2 and TRBJ1-1, with TRBD1 identical over 8 bases. Germline V gene data show CDR1 as SGHAT and CDR2 as FQNNGV. CDR3 length equals 16 residues. Losses at the gene ends were 5 bases for V and 4 bases for J; bases not matched to a gene: 12. The CDR3 sequence: CASSDPGGTGGTEAFF. The CDR3 DNA reads as TGTGCCAGCAGCGACCCCGGGGGTACAGGGGGCACTGAAGCTTTCTTT. The entire variable domain, with the rest obtained from reference TRBV11-2 and TRBJ1-1, is as follows: EAGVAQSPRYKIIEKRQSVAFWCNPISGHATLYWYQQILGQGPKLLIQFQNNGVVDDSQLPKDRFSAERLKGVDSTLKIQPAKLEDSAVYLCASSDPGGTGGTEAFFGQGTRLTVV.

This clonotype was seen repeatedly, ten times or more. The V gene is TRBV11-3, the J gene TRBJ2-7, with a tentative D call TRBD2 (6 bases). V shed 6 bases and J shed 6 bases, with 30 bases lying between them. Germline-derived CDR1 and CDR2 are SGHNT and YENEEA. This CDR3 region has 18 residues. The CDR3 sequence: CASRPQGGGAPPRIEQYF. The DNA for the CDR3 is TGTGCCAGCAGGCCGCAAGGCGGCGGGGCCCCCCCCCGTATCGAGCAGTACTTC.

This clonotype occurred many times. The chain employs TRBV5-1 and TRBJ2-7, with 8 positions matching TRBD1. This CDR3 contains 16 residues. V gave up 0 bases and J gave up 0 bases; unmatched junction bases: 5. The germline CDR1 and CDR2 sequences are SGHRS and YFSETQ. The CDR3 protein is CASSLGGTGPSYEQYF. DNA for the CDR3: TGCGCCAGCAGCTTGGGAGGGACAGGACCCTCCTACGAGCAGTACTTC.

The J gene is TRBJ2-1, the V gene TRBV9; 8 bases are a match to TRBD2. The V gene's germline CDR1 is SGDLS and CDR2 YYNGEE. CDR3 length equals 15 residues. The V and J ends lost 0 bases and 8 bases, in that order; junction bases with no gene match: 7. The chain's CDR3 is CASSVASGGGHEQFF. In DNA, the CDR3 is TGTGCCAGCAGCGTAGCAAGCGGGGGAGGGCATGAGCAGTTCTTC. The variable domain in full, with the rest retrieved from reference TRBV9 and TRBJ2-1, is DSGVTQTPKHLITATGQRVTLRCSPRSGDLSVYWYQQSLDQGLQFLIQYYNGEERAKGNILERFSAQQFPDLHSELNLSSLELGDSALYFCASSVASGGGHEQFFGPGTRLTVL.

This clonotype was seen only a few times. CDR3 in amino acids: CASRGFGEQYF. The CDR3 region has the DNA TGTGCCAGCAGAGGGTTTGGAGAGCAGTACTTC. The chain carries TRBV6-1 and TRBJ2-7; no firm D call. The CDR3 has 11 amino acids. In germline, CDR1 is MNHNS, CDR2 SASEGT. Trimming took off 6 bases at V and 7 bases at J, with 10 bases between the two ends.

At least ten counts were recorded for this clonotype. The chain uses TRBV20-1 and TRBJ2-2; D unclear. With 0 bases removed from V and 0 bases from J, the gap between germline ends came to 14 bases. Germline V gene data show CDR1 as DFQATT and CDR2 as SNEGSKA (reference sequence). This CDR3 comprises 17 residues. This CDR3 is CSARDEKRHANTGELFF. The CDR3 DNA reads TGCAGTGCTAGAGATGAGAAGCGCCACGCGAACACCGGGGAGCTGTTTTTT.

This clonotype was counted at least ten times. The chain has TRBV5-6 and TRBJ1-2; a possible D gene is TRBD1 (5 bases). Trimming pared 3 bases from V and 8 bases from J, leaving 11 bases between. The V gene's germline CDR1 is SGHDT and CDR2 YYEEEE. The CDR3 sequence is 12 residues long. DNA of the CDR3: TGTGCCAGCAGCTGGGCAGGGAGCGGCTACACCTTC. Translation: CASSWAGSGYTF.

The V gene is TRBV7-9, the J gene TRBJ2-3, with D perhaps given as TRBD1 or TRBD2 (6 bases each). CDR1 and CDR2 from the germline V gene are SEHNR and FQNEAQ (reference sequence). CDR3 length: 15 residues. Trimming took 5 bases from V and 3 from J, leaving 15 bases between them. DNA of the CDR3: TGTGCCAGCAGCACTCAGGGGAGCGGGACAGATACGCAGTATTTT. Its translation: CASSTQGSGTDTQYF.

This clonotype was seen a handful of times. The chain employs TRBV20-1 and TRBJ1-4, with D perhaps TRBD1 (5 bases). Trimming left V 3 bases short and J 5 bases short, with 16 bases between. CDR3 length: 15 amino acids. Germline assignment: CDR1 DFQATT and CDR2 SNEGSKA (reference sequence). The CDR3 region is CSARVRDGRNEKLFF. The CDR3 region has the DNA TGCAGTGCTAGGGTCAGGGACGGCCGGAATGAAAAACTGTTTTTT.

V gene TRBV6-1 combines with J gene TRBJ1-6, with no clear D. The CDR3 contains 14 residues. V lost 6 bases to trimming and J lost 10 bases, with 16 bases between them. Germline loops: CDR1 MNHNS, CDR2 SASEGT. The CDR3 nucleotides read TGTGCCAGCAGCTTCAGGAACTCCCGCTCACCCCTCCACTTT. It codes for CASSFRNSRSPLHF.

This clonotype has a count of ten or more. The chain carries TRBV7-9 and TRBJ2-3; D ambiguous. The germline V and J ends were trimmed by 2 bases and 0 bases, with 12 bases remaining between them. The V gene's germline CDR1 is SEHNR and CDR2 FQNEAQ (reference sequence). The CDR3 contains 16 residues. The CDR3 nucleotides are TGTGCCAGCAGCTTAAGGGCCGACCCTAGCACAGATACGCAGTATTTT. Its translation is CASSLRADPSTDTQYF.

This clonotype was seen repeatedly, ten times or more. The chain links TRBV19 to TRBJ1-1; 9 positions match TRBD1. V shed 5 bases and J 4 bases; nucleotides not matched to a gene: 8. Germline-derived CDR1 and CDR2 are LNHDA and SQIVND (reference sequence). The CDR3 extends over 15 amino acids. DNA of the CDR3: TGTGCCAGTAGTGTCTTCGACAGGGGGGCCACTGAAGCTTTCTTT. Protein sequence: CASSVFDRGATEAFF. The full variable domain, completed using reference TRBV19 and TRBJ1-1, is DGGITQSPKYLFRKEGQNVTLSCEQNLNHDAMYWYRQDPGQGLRLIYYSQIVNDFQKGDIAEGYSVSREKKESFPLTVTSAQKNPTAFYLCASSVFDRGATEAFFGQGTRLTVV.

This clonotype was counted ten times or more. This chain uses TRBV20-1 with TRBJ1-1; D is possibly TRBD1 (6 bases). Per the germline V gene, CDR1 is DFQATT and CDR2 is SNEGSKA (reference sequence). V lost 3 bases, J lost 4 bases, and 15 bases lay in between. The CDR3 runs 14 residues. The CDR3 loop is CSASLRTGFTEAFF. CDR3 DNA sequence: TGCAGTGCTAGTTTGCGTACAGGGTTCACTGAAGCTTTCTTT.

In its sample, this clonotype was seen many times. This sequence joins TRBV7-8 and TRBJ1-5; D remains unclear. CDR1 SGHVS and CDR2 FQNEAQ come from the germline V gene. With 3 bases removed from V and 1 base from J, the gap between germline ends came to 7 bases. The CDR3 totals 14 residues. The CDR3 region is CASSFRASNQPQHF. The CDR3 nucleotides are TGTGCCAGCAGCTTTCGCGCGAGCAATCAGCCCCAGCATTTT.

To note about this clonotype: One base away lies a much larger clone, so this may be a sequencing read error. Likely a read error: the CDR3 ends without its conserved phenylalanine or tryptophan. The genes are TRBV27 and TRBJ2-5, with TRBD1 matching 9 bases. The CDR3 totals 13 residues. The germline CDR1 and CDR2 sequences are MNHEY and SMNVEV (reference sequence). V was pared by 5 bases and J by 5 bases, with 3 bases of the junction left unmatched. CDR3 sequence (DNA): TGTGCCAGCAGTCTGACAGGGGGGGAGACCCAGTACCTC. Amino acids: CASSLTGGETQYL.

This clonotype was seen repeatedly, ten times or more. This rearrangement joins TRBV7-9 to TRBJ1-5, with 10 nucleotides matching TRBD1. The CDR3 loop spans 19 amino acids. Unmatched junction bases numbered 15, after V lost 5 bases and J lost 2 bases. Looked up from germline, CDR1 is SEHNR and CDR2 is FQNEAQ (reference sequence). CDR3 DNA: TGTGCCAGCAGCCCTACCCGGGACAGGGGAGACTTAGGCAATCAGCCCCAGCATTTT. It translates to CASSPTRDRGDLGNQPQHF.